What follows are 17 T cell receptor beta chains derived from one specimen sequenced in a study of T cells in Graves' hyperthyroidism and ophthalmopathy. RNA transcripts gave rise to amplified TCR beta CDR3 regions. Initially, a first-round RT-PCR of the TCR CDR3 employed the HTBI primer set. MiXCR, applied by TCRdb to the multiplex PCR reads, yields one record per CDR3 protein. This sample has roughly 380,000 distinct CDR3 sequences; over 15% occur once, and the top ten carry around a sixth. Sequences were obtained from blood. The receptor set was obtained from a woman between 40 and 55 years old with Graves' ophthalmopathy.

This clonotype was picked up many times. The CDR3 sequence is CASSSGTTAYEQYF. CDR3 sequence (DNA): TGTGCCAGCAGCTCTGGGACGACTGCCTACGAGCAGTACTTC. This chain links TRBV3-1 with TRBJ2-7; D tentatively fits TRBD1 or TRBD2 (5 bases each). This CDR3 has 14 residues. The germline V gene has CDR1 LGHDT and CDR2 YNNKEL (reference sequence). V lost 5 bases and J 2 bases, leaving 13 bases between the germline ends.

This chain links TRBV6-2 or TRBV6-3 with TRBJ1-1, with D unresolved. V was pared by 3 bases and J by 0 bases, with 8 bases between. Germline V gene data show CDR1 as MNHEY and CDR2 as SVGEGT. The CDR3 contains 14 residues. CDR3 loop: CASSYVGMNTEAFF. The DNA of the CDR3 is TGTGCCAGCAGTTATGTCGGGATGAACACTGAAGCTTTCTTT.

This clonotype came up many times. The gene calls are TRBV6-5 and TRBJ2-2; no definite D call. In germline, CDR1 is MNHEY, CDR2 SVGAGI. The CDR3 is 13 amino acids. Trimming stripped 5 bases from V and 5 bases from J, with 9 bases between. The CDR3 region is CASSRSKTGELFF. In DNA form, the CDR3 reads TGTGCCAGCAGTCGCAGTAAAACCGGGGAGCTGTTTTTT.

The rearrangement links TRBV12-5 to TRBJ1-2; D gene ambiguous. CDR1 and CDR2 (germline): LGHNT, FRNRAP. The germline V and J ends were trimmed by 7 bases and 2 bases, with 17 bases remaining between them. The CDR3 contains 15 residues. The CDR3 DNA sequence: TGTGCTAGTGACCCCTCCGGGTCGGGAAACTATGGCTACACCTTC. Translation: CASDPSGSGNYGYTF. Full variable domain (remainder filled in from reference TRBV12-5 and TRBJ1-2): DARVTQTPRHKVTEMGQEVTMRCQPILGHNTVFWYRQTMMQGLELLAYFRNRAPLDDSGMPKDRFSAEMPDATLATLKIQPSEPRDSAVYFCASDPSGSGNYGYTFGSGTRLTVV.

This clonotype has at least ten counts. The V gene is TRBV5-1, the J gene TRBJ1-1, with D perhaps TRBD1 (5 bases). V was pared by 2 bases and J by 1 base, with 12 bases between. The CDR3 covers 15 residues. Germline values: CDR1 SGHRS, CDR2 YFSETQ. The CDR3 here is CASSFWGIKNTEAFF. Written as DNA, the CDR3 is TGCGCCAGCAGCTTTTGGGGGATTAAGAACACTGAAGCTTTCTTT.

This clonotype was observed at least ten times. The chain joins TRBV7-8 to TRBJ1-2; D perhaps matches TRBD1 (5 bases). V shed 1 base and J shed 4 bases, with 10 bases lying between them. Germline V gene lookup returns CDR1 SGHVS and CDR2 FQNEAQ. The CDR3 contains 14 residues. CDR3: CASSLGFGTYGYTF. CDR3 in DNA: TGTGCCAGCAGCTTAGGGTTCGGGACCTATGGCTACACCTTC.

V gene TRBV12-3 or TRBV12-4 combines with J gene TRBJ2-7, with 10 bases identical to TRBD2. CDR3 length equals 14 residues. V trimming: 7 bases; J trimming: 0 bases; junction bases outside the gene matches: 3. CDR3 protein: CASKTSGDSYEQYF. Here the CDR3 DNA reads TGTGCCAGCAAAACTAGCGGGGACTCCTACGAGCAGTACTTC.

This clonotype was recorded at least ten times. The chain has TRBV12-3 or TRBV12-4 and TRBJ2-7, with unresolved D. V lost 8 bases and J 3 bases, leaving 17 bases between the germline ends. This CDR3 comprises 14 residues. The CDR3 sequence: CASQFDDLDYEQYF. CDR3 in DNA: TGTGCCAGCCAATTTGACGACTTAGACTACGAGCAGTACTTC.

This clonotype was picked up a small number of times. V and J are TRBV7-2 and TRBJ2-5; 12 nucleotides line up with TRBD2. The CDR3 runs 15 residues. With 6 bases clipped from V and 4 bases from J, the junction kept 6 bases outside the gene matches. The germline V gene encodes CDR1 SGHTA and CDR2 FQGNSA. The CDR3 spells CASRHGLAGIETQYF. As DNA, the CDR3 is TGTGCCAGCAGACACGGACTAGCGGGGATAGAGACCCAGTACTTC.

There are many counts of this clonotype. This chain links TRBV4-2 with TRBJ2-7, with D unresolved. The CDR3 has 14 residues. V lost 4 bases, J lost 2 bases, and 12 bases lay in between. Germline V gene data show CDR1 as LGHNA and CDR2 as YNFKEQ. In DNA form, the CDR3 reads TGTGCCAGCAGCCCCCAGACGGAGCCCTACGAGCAGTACTTC. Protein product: CASSPQTEPYEQYF.

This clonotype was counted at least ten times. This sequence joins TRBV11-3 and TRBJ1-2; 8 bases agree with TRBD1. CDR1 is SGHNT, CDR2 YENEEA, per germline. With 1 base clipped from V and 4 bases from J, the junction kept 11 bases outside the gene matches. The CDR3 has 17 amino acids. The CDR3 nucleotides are TGTGCCAGCAGCTTAGGGACAGGGAGAGTGGTTGGCTATGGCTACACCTTC. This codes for CASSLGTGRVVGYGYTF.

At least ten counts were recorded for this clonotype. The CDR3 bases are TGTGCCAGCAGCTTAGCACAGGGGGCGGGATCCAAAAACATTCAGTACTTC. This codes for CASSLAQGAGSKNIQYF. The chain is built from TRBV11-2 and TRBJ2-4; TRBD1 aligns across 9 bases. This CDR3 region has 17 residues. The germline gives CDR1 SGHAT, CDR2 FQNNGV. With 1 base clipped from V and 2 bases from J, the junction kept 6 bases outside the gene matches.

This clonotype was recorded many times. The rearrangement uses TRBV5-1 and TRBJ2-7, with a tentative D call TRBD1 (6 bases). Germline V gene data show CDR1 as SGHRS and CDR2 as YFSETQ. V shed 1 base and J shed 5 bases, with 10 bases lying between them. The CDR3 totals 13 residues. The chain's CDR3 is CASSLWQGNEQYF. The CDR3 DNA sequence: TGCGCCAGCAGCTTGTGGCAGGGGAACGAGCAGTACTTC.

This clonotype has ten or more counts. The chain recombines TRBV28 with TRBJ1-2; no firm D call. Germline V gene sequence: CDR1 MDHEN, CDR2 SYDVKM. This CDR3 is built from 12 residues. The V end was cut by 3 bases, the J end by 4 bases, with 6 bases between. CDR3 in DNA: TGTGCCAGCAGTTTTACATCCTATGGCTACACCTTC. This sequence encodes CASSFTSYGYTF.

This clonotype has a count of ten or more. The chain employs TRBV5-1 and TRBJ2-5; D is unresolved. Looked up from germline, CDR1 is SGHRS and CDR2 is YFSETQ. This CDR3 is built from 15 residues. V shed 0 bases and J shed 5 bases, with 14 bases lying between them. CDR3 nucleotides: TGCGCCAGCAGCTTGGCCACTCGGGCTGAGGAGACCCAGTACTTC. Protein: CASSLATRAEETQYF. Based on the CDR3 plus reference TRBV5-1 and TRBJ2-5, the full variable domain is KAGVTQTPRYLIKTRGQQVTLSCSPISGHRSVSWYQQTPGQGLQFLFEYFSETQRNKGNFPGRFSGRQFSNSRSEMNVSTLELGDSALYLCASSLATRAEETQYFGPGTRLLVL.

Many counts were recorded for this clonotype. For the CDR3, the DNA is TGTGCCAGCAGCTCCAACCCGGACAGGGTCTACGAGCAGTACTTC. Translation gives CASSSNPDRVYEQYF. The V call is TRBV7-9, the J call TRBJ2-7, with 8 bases aligning to TRBD1. The ends lost 4 bases at V and 3 bases at J; junction bases unmatched: 8. The germline V gene has CDR1 SEHNR and CDR2 FQNEAQ (reference sequence). The CDR3 has 15 residues.

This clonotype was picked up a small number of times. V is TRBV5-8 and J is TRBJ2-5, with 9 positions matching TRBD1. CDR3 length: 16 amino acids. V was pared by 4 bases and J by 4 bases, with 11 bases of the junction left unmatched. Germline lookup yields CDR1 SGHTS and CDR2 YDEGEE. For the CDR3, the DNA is TGTGCCAGCAGCCCAGGACAGGGGACTTCGGGAGAGACCCAGTACTTC. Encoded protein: CASSPGQGTSGETQYF.